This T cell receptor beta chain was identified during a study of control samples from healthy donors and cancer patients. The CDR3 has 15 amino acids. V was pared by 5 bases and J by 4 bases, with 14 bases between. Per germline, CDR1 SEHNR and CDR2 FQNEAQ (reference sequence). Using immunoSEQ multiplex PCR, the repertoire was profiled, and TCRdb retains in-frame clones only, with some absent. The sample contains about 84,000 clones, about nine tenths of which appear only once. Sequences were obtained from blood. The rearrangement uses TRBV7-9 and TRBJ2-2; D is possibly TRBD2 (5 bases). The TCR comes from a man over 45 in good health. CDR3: CASSVGQAGTGELFF. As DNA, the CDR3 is TGTGCCAGCAGCGTAGGGCAGGCGGGCACCGGGGAGCTGTTTTTT.